This T cell receptor beta chain was recovered during a study of blood T cell repertoires in COVID-19. Only in-frame clones appear in the TCRdb table, and some are missing; sequencing was by immunoSEQ multiplex PCR. The sample has roughly 200,000 clones, roughly nine tenths seen once. The CDR3 contains 20 residues. With 5 bases clipped from V and 1 base from J, the junction kept 12 bases outside the gene matches. Germline lookup yields CDR1 LNHNV and CDR2 YYDKDF (reference sequence). The chain combines TRBV15 with TRBJ2-1; TRBD2 matches at 15 bases. The specimen was PBMCs or T cells enriched from blood (not recorded which). The TCR sequence derives from a woman aged 45-65 years in a cohort exposed to, infected with or recovered from COVID-19 (not recorded which). CDR3 region: CATSALTGLAGGRSYNEQFF. In DNA form, the CDR3 reads TGTGCCACCAGCGCGCTGACGGGACTAGCGGGGGGTCGGTCCTACAATGAGCAGTTCTTC. Complete variable domain (other parts from reference TRBV15 and TRBJ2-1): DAMVIQNPRYQVTQFGKPVTLSCSQTLNHNVMYWYQQKSSQAPKLLFHYYDKDFNNEADTPDNFQSRRPNTSFCFLDIRSPGLGDTAMYLCATSALTGLAGGRSYNEQFFGPGTRLTVL.